This TCR beta chain appears in the sequencing data of a study of Graves' ophthalmopathy and Graves' hyperthyroidism. Study-wide findings and caveats: Classification of ophthalmopathy versus stable hyperthyroidism by a 13-signature model yielded about 90% sensitivity and roughly 81% specificity.

As the template, RNA transcripts were used to amplify TCR beta CDR3 regions. An opening RT-PCR round employed HTBI primers and preceded a second-round multiplex PCR. TCRdb itself ran the multiplex PCR reads through MiXCR, one entry per CDR3 protein. This repertoire shows around 660,000 distinct CDR3 sequences, about 38% found once; its top ten account for roughly 3.5%. From germline, CDR1 is MNHEY and CDR2 SVGAGI. The germline V and J ends were trimmed by 0 bases and 8 bases, with 7 bases remaining between them. The CDR3 consists of 13 residues. Remarks on this clonotype: Antigen: not known.

Ophthalmopathy-affected donors exhibited moderate-to-severe activity, CAS ≥3, NOSPECS ≥4, and duration under 3 months. Exclusion criteria comprised other autoimmune diseases, uncontrolled infections, pregnancy or lactation in patients. Diagnoses were established from clinical symptoms, serum thyroxine, TRAb, thyroid ultrasound and orbital computed tomography. This sequence joins TRBV6-5 and TRBJ1-4, with D unresolved. The sequence was obtained from an adult man with Graves' ophthalmopathy. Specimen: peripheral blood. DNA for the CDR3: TGTGCCAGCAGTTACTCTGCGGGGGAAAAACTGTTTTTT. Translating it yields CASSYSAGEKLFF.